These 18 T cell receptor beta chains originate from one sample sequenced in a study of spatial heterogeneity in lung cancer. TCRdb fed the 5' RACE reads into MiXCR, producing one record per CDR3 protein. This table has approximately 40,000 distinct CDR3 sequences, around 5% appearing once. Stated time point: sample taken at primary tumor resection. The material was PBMCs, obtained at surgery. These receptors all come from a female donor with early-stage non-small cell lung cancer.

The table lists this clonotype with many counts. This chain joins TRBV7-9 and TRBJ1-2, with D unresolved. This CDR3 spans 12 amino acids. Trimming removed 3 bases from V and 5 bases from J, with 7 bases in between. Germline V gene sequence: CDR1 SEHNR, CDR2 FQNEAQ (reference sequence). For the CDR3, the DNA is TGTGCCAGCAGCTTGGACCTGTATGGCTACACCTTC. This encodes CASSLDLYGYTF.

This clonotype was counted between two and nine times. The V call is TRBV5-1, the J call TRBJ2-1, with 7 bases lining up with TRBD1. Germline assignment: CDR1 SGHRS and CDR2 YFSETQ. Trimming removed 4 bases from V and 7 bases from J; junction bases left unmatched: 14. CDR3 length: 16 amino acids. The CDR3 sequence is CASSDGTGVPRNEQFF. CDR3 coding DNA: TGCGCCAGCAGCGACGGAACAGGGGTCCCTAGGAATGAGCAGTTCTTC. Drawing the rest from reference TRBV5-1 and TRBJ2-1, the complete variable domain is KAGVTQTPRYLIKTRGQQVTLSCSPISGHRSVSWYQQTPGQGLQFLFEYFSETQRNKGNFPGRFSGRQFSNSRSEMNVSTLELGDSALYLCASSDGTGVPRNEQFFGPGTRLTVL.

This clonotype has ten or more counts. The genes are TRBV24-1 and TRBJ2-5, with D perhaps given as TRBD1 or TRBD2 (6 bases each). This CDR3 spans 14 amino acids. The V and J ends lost 4 bases and 4 bases respectively, with 12 bases between them. The V gene's germline CDR1 is KGHDR and CDR2 SFDVKD. DNA for the CDR3: TGTGCCACCAGTGACACCCGGGGGCGAGAGACCCAGTACTTC. This sequence encodes CATSDTRGRETQYF.

This clonotype is labeled as medium-sized (0.01 to 0.1%). The V call is TRBV10-3, the J call TRBJ2-3, with TRBD1 as a possible D gene (6 bases). CDR3 size: 15 residues. V gave up 7 bases and J gave up 3 bases, with 17 bases separating them. CDR1 is ENHRY, CDR2 SYGVKD, per germline. The CDR3 sequence is CAINPRGVETDTQYF. DNA for the CDR3: TGTGCCATCAACCCCAGGGGAGTGGAAACAGATACGCAGTATTTT.

This clonotype came up many times. The chain joins TRBV3-1 to TRBJ2-5; 9 bases line up with TRBD2. The CDR3 has 14 amino acids. The germline CDR1 and CDR2 sequences are LGHDT and YNNKEL (reference sequence). J lost 1 base, V lost 6 bases, and 3 bases had no gene match. The CDR3 here is CASRELAGQETQYF. Here the CDR3 DNA reads TGTGCCAGCAGGGAACTAGCGGGCCAAGAGACCCAGTACTTC.

There are many counts of this clonotype. For the CDR3, the DNA is TGTGCCAGCAGCGTTAGCGGGGGGGCGAGAGATACGCAGTATTTT. Protein sequence: CASSVSGGARDTQYF. The chain carries TRBV7-9 and TRBJ2-3; 11 bases line up with TRBD2. J gave up 5 bases and V 5 bases, and 6 bases lay outside the gene matches. The CDR3 spans 15 residues. The germline CDR1 and CDR2 sequences are SEHNR and FQNEAQ (reference sequence).

This clonotype is deemed medium-sized. V usage is TRBV4-1 and J usage is TRBJ2-3; D ambiguous. CDR3 length: 13 amino acids. Germline CDR1 reads MGHRA; CDR2 reads YSYEKL. Trimming shortened V by 4 bases and J by 3 bases, and 8 bases separated the two germline ends. The CDR3, as DNA: TGCGCCAGCAGCCCGCCTGGGACAGATACGCAGTATTTT. It codes for CASSPPGTDTQYF.

Many counts were recorded for this clonotype. The J gene is TRBJ1-2, the V gene TRBV7-2, with D possibly TRBD1 on 6 matching bases. V was shortened by 3 bases and J by 4 bases, with 12 bases between the two germline ends. The CDR3 runs 14 residues. The germline V gene has CDR1 SGHTA and CDR2 FQGNSA. The CDR3, as DNA: TGTGCCAGCAGCTTTGCCGGACAGCCCTATGGCTACACCTTC. Protein sequence: CASSFAGQPYGYTF. Combining the CDR3 with reference TRBV7-2 and TRBJ1-2 gives the whole variable domain GAGVSQSPSNKVTEKGKDVELRCDPISGHTALYWYRQSLGQGLEFLIYFQGNSAPDKSGLPSDRFSAERTGGSVSTLTIQRTQQEDSAVYLCASSFAGQPYGYTFGSGTRLTVV.

The rearrangement uses TRBV10-3 and TRBJ2-1, with TRBD2 matching 12 bases. V lost 7 bases and J lost 0; bases outside the gene matches: 10. This CDR3 is 18 amino acids long. Germline V gene data show CDR1 as ENHRY and CDR2 as SYGVKD. The CDR3 spells CAITSLAGGQSSYNEQFF. CDR3 sequence (DNA): TGTGCCATCACCTCACTAGCGGGGGGCCAGAGCTCCTACAATGAGCAGTTCTTC.

This clonotype came up many times. One end of the junction varies from germline; a read error may be responsible. This sequence joins TRBV20-1 and TRBJ2-7; TRBD2 aligns across 10 bases. This CDR3 has 15 amino acids. CDR1 and CDR2 (germline): DFQATT, SNEGSKA (reference sequence). The DNA of the CDR3 is TGCAGTGCTATCTTTGCTAGCGGGGGCCCCGTAGAGGAGCACTTC. Its translation: CSAIFASGGPVEEHF.

This clonotype has ten or more counts. This rearrangement joins TRBV6-5 to TRBJ1-2; D not certain. The CDR3 has 13 amino acids. The germline V gene has CDR1 MNHEY and CDR2 SVGAGI. V lost 5 bases and J 3 bases, leaving 10 bases between the germline ends. Here the CDR3 reads CASSDRPDYGYTF. The CDR3 DNA sequence: TGTGCCAGCAGTGACCGACCGGACTATGGCTACACCTTC.

The chain employs TRBV27 and TRBJ2-6, with TRBD1 as a possible D gene (5 bases). The CDR3 runs 16 residues. V dropped 5 bases and J dropped 4 bases, with 15 bases sitting between them. Germline V CDR1 and CDR2: MNHEY, SMNVEV (reference sequence). Written as DNA, the CDR3 is TGTGCCAGCAGTCCGCAGGGTATATCGGGGGCCAACGTCCTGACTTTC. Translation gives CASSPQGISGANVLTF.

This clonotype was found a few times. The chain is built from TRBV18 and TRBJ2-7; possibly TRBD1 for D (6 bases). CDR1 and CDR2 from the germline V gene are KGHSH and LQKENI. With 0 bases removed from V and 0 bases from J, the gap between germline ends came to 15 bases. The CDR3 is 17 residues long. This chain's CDR3 is CASSPPAGTLSSYEQYF. CDR3 nucleotide sequence: TGTGCCAGCTCACCACCTGCAGGGACACTGAGCTCCTACGAGCAGTACTTC. Drawing the rest from reference TRBV18 and TRBJ2-7, the complete variable domain is NAGVMQNPRHLVRRRGQEARLRCSPMKGHSHVYWYRQLPEEGLKFMVYLQKENIIDESGMPKERFSAEFPKEGPSILRIQQVVRGDSAAYFCASSPPAGTLSSYEQYFGPGTRLTVT.

This clonotype appeared many times. The chain joins TRBV5-5 to TRBJ1-2; no reliable D call. The CDR3 totals 18 residues. V was shortened by 0 bases and J by 2 bases, with 20 bases between the two germline ends. Germline CDR1 SGHKS, CDR2 YYEKEE (reference sequence). This chain's CDR3 is CASSLDGSEVTKNYGYTF. The CDR3 DNA follows: TGTGCCAGCAGCTTGGACGGCTCAGAGGTGACTAAAAACTATGGCTACACCTTC.

This clonotype was counted at least ten times. The J gene is TRBJ2-1, the V gene TRBV27, with TRBD2 identical over 8 bases. Germline V gives CDR1 MNHEY, CDR2 SMNVEV (reference sequence). The CDR3 consists of 15 residues. V was clipped by 4 bases and J by 9 bases; unmatched bases: 11. CDR3 nucleotide sequence: TGTGCCAGCAGTTATAACGGGGGGGTCCCCGTTGAGCAGTTCTTC. Translation gives CASSYNGGVPVEQFF.

This clonotype was seen only a few times. This rearrangement joins TRBV9 to TRBJ2-2; no clear D. The germline CDR1 and CDR2 sequences are SGDLS and YYNGEE. V lost 0 bases, J lost 8 bases, and 11 bases lay in between. This CDR3 has 14 amino acids. This CDR3 reads CASSVGSEWGELFF. CDR3 nucleotide sequence: TGTGCCAGCAGCGTAGGGTCGGAATGGGGGGAGCTGTTTTTT. Full variable domain (missing parts from reference TRBV9 and TRBJ2-2): DSGVTQTPKHLITATGQRVTLRCSPRSGDLSVYWYQQSLDQGLQFLIQYYNGEERAKGNILERFSAQQFPDLHSELNLSSLELGDSALYFCASSVGSEWGELFFGEGSRLTVL.

The chain is built from TRBV18 and TRBJ2-3, with D uncertain. Trimming stripped 0 bases from V and 4 bases from J, with 5 bases between. The germline gives CDR1 KGHSH, CDR2 LQKENI. The CDR3 contains 13 residues. CDR3: CASSPPESDTQYF. CDR3 coding DNA: TGTGCCAGCTCACCACCGGAGTCAGATACGCAGTATTTT. Complete variable domain (other parts from reference TRBV18 and TRBJ2-3): NAGVMQNPRHLVRRRGQEARLRCSPMKGHSHVYWYRQLPEEGLKFMVYLQKENIIDESGMPKERFSAEFPKEGPSILRIQQVVRGDSAAYFCASSPPESDTQYFGPGTRLTVL.

This clonotype turned up a few times. The chain carries TRBV9 and TRBJ2-1; a possible D gene is TRBD2 (5 bases). This CDR3 has 14 residues. Trimming removed 4 bases at V and 0 bases at J, with 8 bases between. Germline V gene data show CDR1 as SGDLS and CDR2 as YYNGEE. The CDR3 here is CASSRAGSYNEQFF. The CDR3 bases are TGTGCCAGCAGCCGGGCGGGCTCCTACAATGAGCAGTTCTTC.